This T cell receptor (beta chain) comes out of a study of response to subunit inactivated influenza vaccine (dated by TCRdb to 2016 to 2019). Notes on the research overall: The study used deep quantitative T cell receptor repertoire profiling to track responses to a trivalent subunit inactivated influenza vaccine.

The CDR3 covers 15 residues, taking in both the cysteine and the phenylalanine. Just the 45-base CDR3 DNA is kept, in frame starting at base 1. CDR1 and CDR2, per the germline V gene (reference sequence), are MNHEY and SMNVEV. V is trimmed back by 4 bases and J by 10 bases, and the junction contains 12 bases that no gene match accounts for. Results and caveats for the whole study, not just this receptor: The authors proposed that each seasonal influenza vaccination may bring in only a limited number of new T cells.

Libraries came from RT-PCR. Instrument used: Illumina HiSeq 2500. Using fastp at Q25 and MiXCR, TCRdb reprocessed the public reads and kept productive beta chains. Identical CDR3 protein sequences are pooled into one entry, listed with their most common genes and DNA. Here the sample has around 250,000 distinct CDR3 sequences; 12% occur a single time. The ten largest clones add up to about 7.8% of the sample. This clonotype was seen ten or more times. What antigen it recognizes has not been identified. No per-base quality is available; no much larger clone lies one base away. The sequence was collected from a middle-aged man who received an inactivated influenza vaccine. Donor details come from another sample of the same person, matched by shared clones. The sequencing here drew on non-naive T cells sorted from PBMCs, taken approximately 15 days before vaccination. In the paper's terms, the cell subset or site label means: memory T cell fraction. This receptor chain uses TRBV27 and TRBJ2-1; 8 middle bases align to TRBD2. For the CDR3, the sequence is CASSSGTSQLREQFF. The DNA sequence follows: TGTGCCAGCAGTTCAGGGACTAGTCAGCTTCGGGAGCAGTTCTTC.